The T cell receptor beta chain described here comes from a study of blood T cell repertoires in COVID-19. Across the whole study: T cells, B-cell-depleted T cells, or PBMCs supplied cDNA or gDNA.

The CDR3 has 15 amino acids. From germline, CDR1 is LGHNA and CDR2 YSLEER. Trimming pared 0 bases from V and 4 bases from J, leaving 12 bases between. In the original analysis: Amplification from reference gene primers served as the basis for estimated nucleated cell counts. Measured with immunoSEQ multiplex PCR; TCRdb has only the in-frame clones, and not every one. V, J and clone size are taken as reported in that table, and D and trimming were inferred from the DNA itself. The sample records more than 120,000 clones, 70% to 90% being singletons. This TCR came from a human donor with acute or convalescent COVID-19. The donor label of this sample is uncertain. J is TRBJ1-1 and V is TRBV4-3; TRBD1 is a possible D gene (6 bases). Sequenced: peripheral blood. The CDR3 loop is CASSQDFRGGTEAFF. CDR3 sequence (DNA): TGCGCCAGCAGCCAAGACTTTAGAGGGGGCACTGAAGCTTTCTTT.